The rows below give T cell receptor beta chains drawn from one sample of a study of molecular identifiers for immune sequencing clone quantification. TCRdb re-analysed the PCR reads in MiXCR, keeping a single row per CDR3 protein. Of more than 300,000 distinct CDR3 sequences in the sample, about a fifth were seen once. The material sequenced was naive CD8+ T cells from blood, with Jurkat cell RNA spiked in. These receptor sequences come from a human donor in good health. Some libraries in this study had Jurkat cell RNA spiked in. Both conserved end residues are part of each CDR3. Fields, in order: V gene, CDR3 length, D gene, J gene, clone size, CDR3 DNA, CDR3 protein. The D gene is left open where the match is weak. A clone size is listed for some rows: how often the clone was seen (once, few, many), or a class if it is expanded.

v_call: TRBV6-1
cdr3_length: 12
d_call: -
j_call: TRBJ2-7
clone_size: many
cdr3_nt: TGTGCCAGCAGATCTCAGGGGTACGAGCAGTACTTC
cdr3_aa: CASRSQGYEQYF

v_call: TRBV28
cdr3_length: 14
d_call: TRBD1
j_call: TRBJ2-7
clone_size: -
cdr3_nt: TGTGCCAGCAGTTTAGTGAGGGGGCAGTACGAGCAGTACTTC
cdr3_aa: CASSLVRGQYEQYF

v_call: TRBV12-3/TRBV12-4
cdr3_length: 14
d_call: TRBD1
j_call: TRBJ1-6
clone_size: many
cdr3_nt: TGTGCCAGCAGTCCGGGACAGGGAGAATCACCCCTCCACTTT
cdr3_aa: CASSPGQGESPLHF

v_call: TRBV28
cdr3_length: 19
d_call: TRBD1
j_call: TRBJ2-5
clone_size: many
cdr3_nt: TGTGCCAGCAGTGCGCCCGGGACAGGGGGCTTTAGAGGCCAAGAGACCCAGTACTTC
cdr3_aa: CASSAPGTGGFRGQETQYF

v_call: TRBV6-2/TRBV6-3
cdr3_length: 17
d_call: -
j_call: TRBJ1-3
clone_size: many
cdr3_nt: TGTGCCAGCAGTTACCGGGCCGTTTCGTCCTCTGGAAACACCATATATTTT
cdr3_aa: CASSYRAVSSSGNTIYF

v_call: TRBV4-3
cdr3_length: 15
d_call: -
j_call: TRBJ2-3
clone_size: many
cdr3_nt: TGCGCCAGCAGCCAAGATGGGGGTAGCACAGATACGCAGTATTTT
cdr3_aa: CASSQDGGSTDTQYF

v_call: TRBV7-6
cdr3_length: 16
d_call: TRBD1
j_call: TRBJ2-7
clone_size: -
cdr3_nt: TGTGCCAGCAGCTTAGGTGTGGCGACAGGGAAAGGCGAGCAGTACTTC
cdr3_aa: CASSLGVATGKGEQYF

v_call: TRBV5-4
cdr3_length: 13
d_call: TRBD1
j_call: TRBJ2-5
clone_size: many
cdr3_nt: TGTGCCAGCAGTACCGGGACAGGGCAGACCCAGTACTTC
cdr3_aa: CASSTGTGQTQYF

v_call: TRBV27
cdr3_length: 13
d_call: TRBD2
j_call: TRBJ2-7
clone_size: -
cdr3_nt: TGTGCCAGCAGTCGGACTAGCGTCTACGAGCAGTACTTC
cdr3_aa: CASSRTSVYEQYF

v_call: TRBV7-2
cdr3_length: 13
d_call: TRBD1
j_call: TRBJ1-1
clone_size: many
cdr3_nt: TGTGCCAGCAGCTACAGGGGTTGGACTGAAGCTTTCTTT
cdr3_aa: CASSYRGWTEAFF

v_call: TRBV12-3/TRBV12-4
cdr3_length: 16
d_call: -
j_call: TRBJ1-5
clone_size: -
cdr3_nt: TGTGCCAGCAGTTTATTTTGGGGTAATAGCAATCAGCCCCAGCATTTT
cdr3_aa: CASSLFWGNSNQPQHF

v_call: TRBV10-1
cdr3_length: 14
d_call: -
j_call: TRBJ1-5
clone_size: many
cdr3_nt: TGCGCCAGCAAGCGGGGTGATTTTCATCAGCCCCAGCATTTT
cdr3_aa: CASKRGDFHQPQHF

v_call: TRBV6-6
cdr3_length: 17
d_call: TRBD2
j_call: TRBJ2-3
clone_size: many
cdr3_nt: TGTGCCAGCAGCCCGAGACTAGCGGGAGGTTTGGCAGATACGCAGTATTTT
cdr3_aa: CASSPRLAGGLADTQYF

v_call: TRBV27
cdr3_length: 15
d_call: -
j_call: TRBJ2-7
clone_size: few
cdr3_nt: TGTGCCAGCAGTTTATGGGGGACTGGCCACTACGAGCAGTACTTC
cdr3_aa: CASSLWGTGHYEQYF

v_call: TRBV19
cdr3_length: 17
d_call: -
j_call: TRBJ2-3
clone_size: many
cdr3_nt: TGTGCCAGTAGTATAGGTACGGCCGTATCGTTTCGGGATACGCAGTATTTT
cdr3_aa: CASSIGTAVSFRDTQYF

v_call: TRBV7-9
cdr3_length: 17
d_call: -
j_call: TRBJ2-1
clone_size: -
cdr3_nt: TGTGCCAGCAGCTTAAGCCGGGGTAGACAAGGATACAATGAGCAGTTCTTC
cdr3_aa: CASSLSRGRQGYNEQFF

v_call: TRBV9
cdr3_length: 13
d_call: TRBD2
j_call: TRBJ2-1
clone_size: once
cdr3_nt: TGTGCCAGCAGCACTCTAGCGGCCAATGAGCGGTTCTTC
cdr3_aa: CASSTLAANERFF

v_call: TRBV29-1
cdr3_length: 16
d_call: -
j_call: TRBJ2-7
clone_size: -
cdr3_nt: TGCAGCGTGGAAGAGGCAGCGACCTTGACAACCTACGAGCAGTACTTC
cdr3_aa: CSVEEAATLTTYEQYF

v_call: TRBV6-2/TRBV6-3
cdr3_length: 16
d_call: TRBD1
j_call: TRBJ2-5
clone_size: -
cdr3_nt: TGTGCCAGCGGAGGGGCCCCAGGGGGCTGGTCAGAGACCCAGTACTTC
cdr3_aa: CASGGAPGGWSETQYF

v_call: TRBV7-9
cdr3_length: 18
d_call: -
j_call: TRBJ2-3
clone_size: -
cdr3_nt: TGTGCCAGCAGCTCCTTGCCGAGGAGGGGGGCCAGCACAGATACGCAGTATTTT
cdr3_aa: CASSSLPRRGASTDTQYF

v_call: TRBV7-6
cdr3_length: 16
d_call: -
j_call: TRBJ1-3
clone_size: many
cdr3_nt: TGTGCCAGCAGCTTAGACGCAGGGGTTGGTGGAAACACCATATATTTT
cdr3_aa: CASSLDAGVGGNTIYF

v_call: TRBV4-1
cdr3_length: 20
d_call: -
j_call: TRBJ1-1
clone_size: -
cdr3_nt: TGCGCCAGCAGCCTGAAGAAAGGTTTATGGGGGCATTCCCCGGGCACTGAAGCTTTCTTT
cdr3_aa: CASSLKKGLWGHSPGTEAFF

v_call: TRBV30
cdr3_length: 13
d_call: TRBD2
j_call: TRBJ2-3
clone_size: -
cdr3_nt: TGTGCCTTCGACTTGGGGGGGTCAGATACGCAGTATTTT
cdr3_aa: CAFDLGGSDTQYF

v_call: TRBV6-5
cdr3_length: 12
d_call: -
j_call: TRBJ2-7
clone_size: many
cdr3_nt: TGTGCCAGCAGCTACCCCCAGGGAGAGCAGTACTTC
cdr3_aa: CASSYPQGEQYF

v_call: TRBV7-9
cdr3_length: 13
d_call: -
j_call: TRBJ2-3
clone_size: many
cdr3_nt: TGTGCCAGCACCCGTACTCCCGAGGATACGCAGTATTTT
cdr3_aa: CASTRTPEDTQYF

v_call: TRBV6-2/TRBV6-3
cdr3_length: 13
d_call: -
j_call: TRBJ2-7
clone_size: many
cdr3_nt: TGTGCCAGCAGTTACGGACGACCCTACGAGCAGTACTTC
cdr3_aa: CASSYGRPYEQYF

v_call: TRBV28
cdr3_length: 16
d_call: -
j_call: TRBJ2-7
clone_size: few
cdr3_nt: TGTGCCAGCAGTTTATATGGGACGTCGAGCTCCTACGAGCAGTACTTC
cdr3_aa: CASSLYGTSSSYEQYF

v_call: TRBV7-3
cdr3_length: 14
d_call: TRBD2
j_call: TRBJ2-3
clone_size: few
cdr3_nt: TGTGCCAGCAGCTCAGGACTAGGGGCAGATACGCAGTATTTT
cdr3_aa: CASSSGLGADTQYF

v_call: TRBV27
cdr3_length: 14
d_call: -
j_call: TRBJ2-7
clone_size: -
cdr3_nt: TGTGCCAGCAGCCAACTAGACAGCCACTACGAGCAGTACTTC
cdr3_aa: CASSQLDSHYEQYF

v_call: TRBV29-1
cdr3_length: 12
d_call: -
j_call: TRBJ2-3
clone_size: many
cdr3_nt: TGCAGCGTTGAAGGAAACTCGCTTACGCAGTATTTT
cdr3_aa: CSVEGNSLTQYF

v_call: TRBV4-1
cdr3_length: 13
d_call: -
j_call: TRBJ1-6
clone_size: many
cdr3_nt: TGCGCCAGCAGCCAAGATAGAGGTGATCCCCTCCACTTT
cdr3_aa: CASSQDRGDPLHF

v_call: TRBV11-2
cdr3_length: 16
d_call: TRBD1
j_call: TRBJ2-3
clone_size: -
cdr3_nt: TGTGCCAGCTGCTGGGAGCGAAGGGGGCCAGAAGATACGCAGTATTTT
cdr3_aa: CASCWERRGPEDTQYF

v_call: TRBV5-4
cdr3_length: 15
d_call: TRBD1
j_call: TRBJ2-1
clone_size: few
cdr3_nt: TGTGCCAGCAGTAAGGACAGGGAACTGCACAATGAGCAGTTCTTC
cdr3_aa: CASSKDRELHNEQFF

v_call: TRBV4-3
cdr3_length: 14
d_call: -
j_call: TRBJ1-1
clone_size: many
cdr3_nt: TGCGCCAGCAGCCAAGATTTCCCGGGCTCTGAAGCTTTCTTT
cdr3_aa: CASSQDFPGSEAFF

v_call: TRBV5-1
cdr3_length: 16
d_call: TRBD2
j_call: TRBJ2-3
clone_size: few
cdr3_nt: TGCGCCAGCAGCGGAGGGACTAGCGGTTTGGAAGATGCGCAGTATTTT
cdr3_aa: CASSGGTSGLEDAQYF

v_call: TRBV4-1
cdr3_length: 15
d_call: -
j_call: TRBJ1-2
clone_size: many
cdr3_nt: TGCGCCAGCAGCCAAGGCAGGGTTGTCGGCGGGGGCTACACCTTC
cdr3_aa: CASSQGRVVGGGYTF

v_call: TRBV28
cdr3_length: 14
d_call: -
j_call: TRBJ2-5
clone_size: many
cdr3_nt: TGTGCCAGCACCAGCGGCGGCGGGGACGAGACCCAGTACTTC
cdr3_aa: CASTSGGGDETQYF

v_call: TRBV12-3/TRBV12-4
cdr3_length: 16
d_call: TRBD2
j_call: TRBJ2-1
clone_size: many
cdr3_nt: TGTGCCAGCAGTTCCTCAGCGGGAGCACCCTACAATGAGCAGTTCTTC
cdr3_aa: CASSSSAGAPYNEQFF

v_call: TRBV19
cdr3_length: 14
d_call: -
j_call: TRBJ1-1
clone_size: many
cdr3_nt: TGTGCCAGTAGTATGAGTCTGGGATACACTGAAGCTTTCTTT
cdr3_aa: CASSMSLGYTEAFF

v_call: TRBV29-1
cdr3_length: 14
d_call: TRBD2
j_call: TRBJ2-2
clone_size: many
cdr3_nt: TGCAGCGTCCAAACTAGCGGGAGTTCCGGGGAGCTGTTTTTT
cdr3_aa: CSVQTSGSSGELFF

v_call: TRBV5-4
cdr3_length: 13
d_call: -
j_call: TRBJ2-2
clone_size: few
cdr3_nt: TGTGCCAGCAGCTCGGATATACCCGGGGAGCTGTTTTTT
cdr3_aa: CASSSDIPGELFF

v_call: TRBV29-1
cdr3_length: 13
d_call: -
j_call: TRBJ2-3
clone_size: few
cdr3_nt: TGCAGCGTTCGCGAGGGGATGGGAAATACGCAGTATTTT
cdr3_aa: CSVREGMGNTQYF